This T cell receptor (beta chain) was sequenced during a study of T cell responses to AZD1222 COVID-19 vaccine. This clone was seen a few times. A read error may produce the germline difference seen at one junction end. Sequencing used immunoSEQ multiplex PCR; TCRdb keeps in-frame clones, though not all of them. Of 170,000 or so clones in the sample, about 92% were seen once. The CDR3 is made up of 13 amino acids. Per the germline V gene, CDR1 is SSHAT and CDR2 is FNYEAQ (reference sequence). The chain employs TRBV7-7 and TRBJ2-5, with 8 bases matching TRBD1. The source of this sequence is an adult in good health. This sample comprised peripheral blood, obtained on day 0 of AZD1222 vaccination. CDR3: CASSTGTGETQYF. As DNA, the CDR3 is TGTGCTAGCAGCACTGGGACAGGAGAGACCCAGTACTTC. The entire variable domain, with the rest obtained from reference TRBV7-7 and TRBJ2-5, is as follows: GAGVSQSPRYKVTKRGQDVTLRCDPISSHATLYWYQQALGQGPEFLTYFNYEAQPDKSGLPSDRFSAERPEGSISTLTIQRTEQRDSAMYRCASSTGTGETQYFGPGTRLLVL.